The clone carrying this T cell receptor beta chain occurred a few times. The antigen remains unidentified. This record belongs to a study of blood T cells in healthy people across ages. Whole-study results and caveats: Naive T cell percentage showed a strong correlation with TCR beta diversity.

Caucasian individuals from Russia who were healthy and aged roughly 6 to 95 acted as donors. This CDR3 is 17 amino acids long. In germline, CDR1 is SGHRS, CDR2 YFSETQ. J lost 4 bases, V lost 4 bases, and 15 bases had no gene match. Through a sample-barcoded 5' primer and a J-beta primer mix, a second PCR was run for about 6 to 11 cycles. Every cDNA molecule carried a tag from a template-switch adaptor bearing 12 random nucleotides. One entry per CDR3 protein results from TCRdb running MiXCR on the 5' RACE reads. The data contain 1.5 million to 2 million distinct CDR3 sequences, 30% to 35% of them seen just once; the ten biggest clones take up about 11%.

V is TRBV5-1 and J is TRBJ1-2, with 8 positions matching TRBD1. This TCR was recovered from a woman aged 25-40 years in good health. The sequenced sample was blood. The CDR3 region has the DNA TGCGCCAGCAGCCTTGATCCGACAGGGGCTTTCGGCTATGGCTACACCTTC. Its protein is CASSLDPTGAFGYGYTF.